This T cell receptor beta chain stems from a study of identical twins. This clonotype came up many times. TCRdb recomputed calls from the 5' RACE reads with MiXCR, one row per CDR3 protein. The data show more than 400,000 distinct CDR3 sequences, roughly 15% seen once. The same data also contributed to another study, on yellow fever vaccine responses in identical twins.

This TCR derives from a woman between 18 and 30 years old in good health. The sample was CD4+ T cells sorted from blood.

The CDR3 DNA follows: TGTGCCAGCAGCTTAGGTTGGGGCACTGAAGCTTTCTTT. Encoded protein: CASSLGWGTEAFF. The gene calls are TRBV7-2 and TRBJ1-1; D is unresolved. The CDR3 length is 13 residues. Trimming took 1 base from V and 4 from J, leaving 7 bases between them. Germline V gives CDR1 SGHTA, CDR2 FQGNSA.